This T cell receptor beta chain was sequenced during a study of T cells in Graves' hyperthyroidism and ophthalmopathy. Overall study results and limits: Blood also held most thyroid clonotypes expanded beyond 0.001.

The CDR3 consists of 15 residues. Germline V CDR1 and CDR2: PRHDT, FYEKMQ (reference sequence). V lost 0 bases and J lost 3, with 9 bases in between. Hyperthyroidism, newly diagnosed and lasting under 2 months, affected patients aged 18 to 65. Researchers took RNA transcripts and amplified the TCR beta CDR3 regions from them. During a first-round RT-PCR of the TCR CDR3, the HTBI primer set was used. Using its own MiXCR run on the multiplex PCR reads, TCRdb lists one record per CDR3 protein. The sample lists approximately 400,000 distinct CDR3 sequences, roughly 12% occurring once. Details on this clonotype: Its antigen is still unknown.

Material for sequencing was blood. The receptor comes from a man aged 30 to 45 with Graves' hyperthyroidism that later progressed to Graves' ophthalmopathy. The chain carries TRBV13 and TRBJ1-5; D call uncertain. The CDR3 DNA follows: TGTGCCAGCAGCTTAGGCCACCAGGCCAATCAGCCCCAGCATTTT. It translates to CASSLGHQANQPQHF.